This T cell receptor beta chain comes out of a study of cytomegalovirus exposure and HLA in healthy donors. Regarding the study as a whole: Accurate prediction of HLA-A and HLA-B alleles (for most subjects) was reportedly achieved from TCR beta sequences. The study flagged some 180 TCR beta chains as cytomegalovirus-associated. For cytomegalovirus status, the classifier reportedly gave diagnoses with high specificity and sensitivity. In a later analysis, TCR beta V- and J-gene trimming was associated with a missense DCLRE1C variant.

A multiplex PCR was run with 60 Vbeta primers and 13 Jbeta primers. Some clones are missing from TCRdb's copy, which holds only in-frame ones; the method was immunoSEQ multiplex PCR. The table lists 90,000 to 150,000 clones, less than 20% of them singletons. Worth noting for this clone: What it binds is not known.

The CDR3 spans 13 residues. The V gene end was trimmed by 6 bases and the J gene end by 4 bases; junction bases not matched to a gene: 2. The germline V gene has CDR1 MDHEN and CDR2 SYDVKM. The receptor's source is a woman aged 18-35 years in good health and CMV-seronegative. This chain joins TRBV28 and TRBJ1-2, with 10 bases lining up with TRBD1. The sequenced sample consisted of PBMCs. This CDR3 is CASRRTGGYGYTF. CDR3 DNA: TGTGCCAGCAGGCGGACAGGGGGCTATGGCTACACCTTC.